The rows below give T cell receptor beta chains drawn from one sample of a study of T cell responses to AZD1222 COVID-19 vaccine. Clones were read by immunoSEQ multiplex PCR, and TCRdb kept only the in-frame ones, dropping some. The repertoire holds 30,000 to 35,000 clones, with approximately 93% as singletons. The sequencing used peripheral blood, collected on day 0 of AZD1222 vaccination. Receptors originate from an adult in good health. Both conserved end residues are part of each CDR3. The D gene is left open where the match is weak. Clone size appears in some rows only: once, few, many, or a class for an expanded clone.

j_call d_call cdr3_length clone_size v_call cdr3_nt cdr3_aa
TRBJ2-3 TRBD2 16 - TRBV11-2 TGTGCCAGCAGGGGTCAGCGGGGGTTCTCCACAGATACGCAGTATTTT CASRGQRGFSTDTQYF
TRBJ1-6 - 13 - TRBV30 TGTGCCTGGAGTGCTCCCGGGGATTCACCCCTCCACTTT CAWSAPGDSPLHF
TRBJ2-3 - 14 - TRBV27 TGTGCCAGCAGTCCTCGGGTAAACACAGATACGCAGTATTTT CASSPRVNTDTQYF
TRBJ2-1 - 17 - TRBV30 TGTGCCTGGAGTTATGGAGGAGCTGACCATTCCTACAATGAGCAGTTCTTC CAWSYGGADHSYNEQFF
TRBJ2-7 - 13 - TRBV5-1 TGCGCCAGCAGCTTGGAAGACTCCTACGAGCAGTACTTC CASSLEDSYEQYF
TRBJ2-7 TRBD1 12 - TRBV2 TGTGCCAGCAGACAGGGGGCGGTGGAGCAGTACTTC CASRQGAVEQYF
TRBJ1-2 TRBD1 14 - TRBV30 TGTGCCTGGAAACGACCAGGGGGAAACTATGGCTACACCTTC CAWKRPGGNYGYTF
TRBJ2-7 TRBD2 18 - TRBV3-1/TRBV3-2 TGTGCCAGCAGCCACGCTCCGGGACTAGCGGGGGGTTCCTACGAGCAGTACTTC CASSHAPGLAGGSYEQYF
TRBJ2-2 TRBD1 14 - TRBV29-1 TGCAGCGTTGGTGGACAGGGAATGAGCGGGGAGCTGTTTTTT CSVGGQGMSGELFF
TRBJ2-1 TRBD1 15 - TRBV28 TGTGCCAGCAGTCCCCGGGACAGACCAGATAATGAGCAGTTCTTC CASSPRDRPDNEQFF
TRBJ2-7 TRBD1 14 - TRBV7-2 TGTGCCAGCAGCTCCGGGACAGGTTCCTACGAGCAGTACTTC CASSSGTGSYEQYF
TRBJ2-7 TRBD1 15 - TRBV2 TGTGCCAGCAGTGAGGGGACAGGGGGCGTCTACGAGCAGTACTTC CASSEGTGGVYEQYF
TRBJ2-3 - 15 - TRBV6-4 TGTGCCAGCAGAGCAGGGGATACCCCCACAGATACGCAGTATTTT CASRAGDTPTDTQYF
TRBJ2-5 - 13 - TRBV5-1 TGCGCCAGCAGCTTTAGCCCCCAAGAGACCCAGTACTTC CASSFSPQETQYF
TRBJ2-1 - 14 - TRBV6-5 TGTGCCTGCTTTTGGGGTCTTCCCTACAATGAGCAGTTCTTC CACFWGLPYNEQFF
TRBJ2-7 TRBD2 14 - TRBV6-6 TGTGCCAGCAGTCCTAGCGGGTTTATGCACGAGCAGTACTTC CASSPSGFMHEQYF
TRBJ2-2 - 13 - TRBV12-3/TRBV12-4 TGTGCCAGCAGCGGACGTAACACCGGGGAGCTGTTTTTT CASSGRNTGELFF
TRBJ1-1 - 10 - TRBV6-5 TGTGCCGGCGGAGGAGCTGAAGCTTTCTTT CAGGGAEAFF
TRBJ1-2 TRBD1 15 - TRBV6-2/TRBV6-3 TGTGCCAGCAGTAAAATGCCGGGGACAGACTATGGCTACACCTTC CASSKMPGTDYGYTF
TRBJ1-1 TRBD1 15 - TRBV27 TGTGCCAGCAGTTCTCTGGGACAGTGGAACACTGAAGCTTTCTTT CASSSLGQWNTEAFF
TRBJ1-3 - 15 - TRBV5-6 TGTGCCAGCAGCTTGGGACGGGTCTCTGGAAACACCATATATTTT CASSLGRVSGNTIYF
TRBJ1-1 - 14 - TRBV7-2 TGTGCCAGCAGCTTAGGGGGACTATATGGTGAAGCTTTCTTT CASSLGGLYGEAFF
TRBJ1-2 - 12 once TRBV2 TGTGCCAGCAGTTTTGGGGAGGCGGGCTACACCTTC CASSFGEAGYTF
TRBJ1-3 - 12 - TRBV29-1 TGCAGCGGTACCTTCTCTGGAAACACCATATATTTT CSGTFSGNTIYF
TRBJ1-2 - 14 - TRBV27 TGTGCCAGCAGTTCCCCCGGGGCTGGCTATGGCTACACCTTC CASSSPGAGYGYTF
TRBJ2-3 - 16 - TRBV11-2 TGTGCCAGCAGCTCCCGGGGGCGGGGGAGCACAGATACGCAGTATTTT CASSSRGRGSTDTQYF
TRBJ1-1 - 13 - TRBV5-4 TGTGCCAGCAGTACTGCGGGTAACACTGAAGCTTTCTTT CASSTAGNTEAFF